This T cell receptor (beta chain) was sequenced during a study of T cells expressing NK-cell markers. About the research overall: Underlying the TCR beta repertoires were sorted CD3+CD56+NKG2C+, CD3+CD56+NKG2C- and CD3+CD56-NKG2C+ T cells. One of eight sequenced donors was HCMV-seronegative; the other seven were seropositive.

Using the 5' RACE reads, TCRdb records one entry per CDR3 protein without DNA. Found here are about 390,000 distinct CDR3 sequences; the top ten clones hold about 10%. The CDR3 runs to 11 residues. In germline, CDR1 is GTSNPN, CDR2 SVGIG (reference sequence). Sequences were obtained from blood T cells: a sorted CD56 or NKG2C T cell subset, CD4+ or CD8+ T cells, or bulk PBMC T cells (not recorded which). The receptor comes from a woman aged 50 to 65 in good health. The V gene is TRBV30, the J gene TRBJ2-7; the TCRdb call, TRBD1, lacks DNA for checking. The CDR3 sequence: CASWTGGEQYF.